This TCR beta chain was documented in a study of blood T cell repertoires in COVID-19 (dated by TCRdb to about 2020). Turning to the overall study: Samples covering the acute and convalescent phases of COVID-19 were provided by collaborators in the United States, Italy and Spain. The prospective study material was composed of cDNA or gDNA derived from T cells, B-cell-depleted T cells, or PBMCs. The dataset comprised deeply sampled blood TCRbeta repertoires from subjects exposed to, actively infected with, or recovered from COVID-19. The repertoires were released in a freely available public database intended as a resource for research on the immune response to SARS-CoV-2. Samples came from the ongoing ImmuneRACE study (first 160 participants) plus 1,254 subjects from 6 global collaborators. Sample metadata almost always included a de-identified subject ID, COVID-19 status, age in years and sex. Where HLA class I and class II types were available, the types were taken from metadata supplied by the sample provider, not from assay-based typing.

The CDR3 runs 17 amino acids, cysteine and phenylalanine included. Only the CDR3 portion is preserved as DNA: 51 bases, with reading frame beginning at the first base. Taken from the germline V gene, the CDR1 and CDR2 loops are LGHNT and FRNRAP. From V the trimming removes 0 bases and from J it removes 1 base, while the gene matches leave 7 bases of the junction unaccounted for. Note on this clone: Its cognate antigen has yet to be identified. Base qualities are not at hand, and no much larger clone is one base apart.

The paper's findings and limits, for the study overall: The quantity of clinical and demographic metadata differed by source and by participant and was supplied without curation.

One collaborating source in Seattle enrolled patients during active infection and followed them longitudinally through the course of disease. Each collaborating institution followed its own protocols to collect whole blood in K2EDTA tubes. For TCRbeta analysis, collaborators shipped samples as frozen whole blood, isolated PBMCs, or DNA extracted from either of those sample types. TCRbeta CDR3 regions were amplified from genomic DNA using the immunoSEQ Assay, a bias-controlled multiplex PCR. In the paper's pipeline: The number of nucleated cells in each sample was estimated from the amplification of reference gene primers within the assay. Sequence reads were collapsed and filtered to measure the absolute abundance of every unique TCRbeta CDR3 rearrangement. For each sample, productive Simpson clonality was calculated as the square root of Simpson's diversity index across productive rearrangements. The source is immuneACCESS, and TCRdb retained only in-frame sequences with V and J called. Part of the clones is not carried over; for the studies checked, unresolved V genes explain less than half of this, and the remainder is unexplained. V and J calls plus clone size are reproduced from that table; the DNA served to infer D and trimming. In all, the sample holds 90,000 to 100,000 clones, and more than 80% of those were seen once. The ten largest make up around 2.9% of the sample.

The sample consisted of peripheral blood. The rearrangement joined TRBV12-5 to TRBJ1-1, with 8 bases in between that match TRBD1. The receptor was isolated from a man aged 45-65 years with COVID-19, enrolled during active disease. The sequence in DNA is TGTGCTAGTGGTTTGGTGAGCCACAGGGGGGGGAACACTGAAGCTTTCTTT. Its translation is CASGLVSHRGGNTEAFF. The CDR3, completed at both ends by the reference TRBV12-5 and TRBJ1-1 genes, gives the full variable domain DARVTQTPRHKVTEMGQEVTMRCQPILGHNTVFWYRQTMMQGLELLAYFRNRAPLDDSGMPKDRFSAEMPDATLATLKIQPSEPRDSAVYFCASGLVSHRGGNTEAFFGQGTRLTVV.